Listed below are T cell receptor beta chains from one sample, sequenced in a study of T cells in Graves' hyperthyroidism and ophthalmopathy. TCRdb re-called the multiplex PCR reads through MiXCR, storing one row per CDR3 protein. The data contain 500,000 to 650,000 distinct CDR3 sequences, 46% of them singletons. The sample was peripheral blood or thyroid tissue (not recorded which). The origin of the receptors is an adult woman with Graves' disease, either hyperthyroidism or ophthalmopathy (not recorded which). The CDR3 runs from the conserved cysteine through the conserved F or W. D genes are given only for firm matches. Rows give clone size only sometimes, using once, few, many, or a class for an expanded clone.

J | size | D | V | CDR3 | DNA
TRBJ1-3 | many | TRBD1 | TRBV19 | CASSAGRGQQSFYSGNTIYF | TGTGCCAGTAGTGCCGGAAGGGGACAGCAATCCTTCTACTCTGGAAACACCATATATTTT
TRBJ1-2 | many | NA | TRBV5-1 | CASSLGTSYGYTF | TGCGCCAGCAGCTTGGGGACAAGTTATGGCTACACCTTC
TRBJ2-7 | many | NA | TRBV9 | CASSMTGRAYEQYF | TGTGCCAGCAGCATGACAGGACGGGCATACGAGCAGTACTTC
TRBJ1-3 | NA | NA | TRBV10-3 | CAISGEQGRVFAGNTIYF | TGTGCCATCAGTGGGGAACAGGGCAGAGTTTTTGCTGGAAACACCATATATTTT
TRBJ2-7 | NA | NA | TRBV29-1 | CSSVTDYEQYF | TGCAGCAGTGTGACAGACTACGAGCAGTACTTC
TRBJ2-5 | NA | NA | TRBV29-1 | CSVPLTGRIETQYF | TGCAGCGTGCCGTTGACAGGGAGGATAGAGACCCAGTACTTC
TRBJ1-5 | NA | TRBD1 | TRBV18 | CASSPRGFQPQHF | TGTGCCAGCTCGCCCAGGGGGTTTCAGCCCCAGCATTTT
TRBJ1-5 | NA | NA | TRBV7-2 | CASSLGLAGGGTQHF | TGTGCCAGCAGCTTAGGCCTAGCGGGAGGGGGGACCCAGCATTTT
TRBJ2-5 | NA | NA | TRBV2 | CASYRGAGQETQYF | TGTGCCAGCTACCGGGGCGCGGGGCAAGAGACCCAGTACTTC
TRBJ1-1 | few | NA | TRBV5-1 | CASSLAGSTNEAFF | TGCGCCAGCAGCTTGGCAGGGTCAACTAATGAAGCTTTCTTT
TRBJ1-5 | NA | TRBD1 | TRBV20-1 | CSAREEFRDRESNQPQHF | TGCAGTGCTAGAGAGGAGTTTCGGGACAGGGAAAGCAATCAGCCCCAGCATTTT
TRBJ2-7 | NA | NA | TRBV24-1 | CATSRSVAHEQYF | TGTGCCACCAGTAGAAGCGTCGCCCACGAGCAGTACTTC
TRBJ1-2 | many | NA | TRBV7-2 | CASSLDRFGYTF | TGTGCCAGCAGCTTAGATCGGTTTGGCTACACCTTC
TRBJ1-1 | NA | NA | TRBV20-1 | CSASQGTSGTEAFF | TGCAGTGCTAGTCAAGGGACTAGCGGGACTGAAGCTTTCTTT
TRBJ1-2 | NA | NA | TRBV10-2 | CASSEPAGINYGYTF | TGCGCCAGCAGTGAGCCTGCGGGGATTAATTATGGCTACACCTTC
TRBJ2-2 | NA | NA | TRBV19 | CASSTGFGGELFF | TGTGCCAGTAGTACAGGGTTTGGCGGGGAGCTGTTTTTT
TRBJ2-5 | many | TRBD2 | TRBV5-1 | CASSLERTSGETQYF | TGCGCCAGCAGCTTGGAGCGGACTAGCGGAGAGACCCAGTACTTC
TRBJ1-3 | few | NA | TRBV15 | CATSSDRGNTIYF | TGTGCCACCAGCAGTGACAGAGGAAACACCATATATTTT
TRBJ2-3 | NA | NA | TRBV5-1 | CASSLEGSPTDTQYF | TGCGCCAGCAGCTTGGAGGGGTCCCCCACAGATACGCAGTATTTT
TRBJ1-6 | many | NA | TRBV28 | CASARGQAEF | TGTGCCAGCGCTCGCGGGCAGGCCGAATTT
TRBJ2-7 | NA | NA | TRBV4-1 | CASSQVQGGEEQYF | TGCGCCAGCAGCCAAGTCCAGGGAGGAGAGGAGCAGTACTTC
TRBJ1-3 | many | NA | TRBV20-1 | CSARDTATGNTIYF | TGCAGTGCTAGAGATACAGCAACTGGAAACACCATATATTTT
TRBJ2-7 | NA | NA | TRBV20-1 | CSAKAGNSYEQYF | TGCAGTGCCAAAGCAGGGAACTCCTACGAGCAGTACTTC
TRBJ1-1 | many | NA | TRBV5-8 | CASSRIGTTNTEAFF | TGTGCCAGCAGCCGCATCGGGACAACGAACACTGAAGCTTTCTTT